The following is a T cell receptor (beta chain) sequence with its context. Its recognized antigen is unknown. No much larger clone is present one base from it, and per-base qualities are unavailable. Separate from the approximately 700-subject first cohort, the validation cohort of roughly 130 subjects was the group to which the donors belonged. The library was prepared using the immunoSEQ multiplex PCR assay. In the paper's pipeline: A statistical classification framework was developed to diagnose cytomegalovirus status using the catalog of TCR beta chain sequences. As stored in TCRdb, this immuneACCESS dataset retains in-frame rearrangements with V and J assigned. A fraction of the clones does not appear; measured against another copy, unresolved V genes explain less than half of the discrepancy, and the remainder lacks a known reason. V and J calls and clone size come straight from that table; D and trimming were deduced from the DNA. The sample has 100,000 to 150,000 clones on record, 90% to 97% of them singletons. 1.5% to 2% of the sample is taken by the ten largest.

The junction shows trimming of 5 bases on V and 4 bases on J, and the gene matches do not reach 3 bases of it. The CDR3 contains 13 residues, cysteine and phenylalanine counted. Only the CDR3 DNA stays, 39 bases, in frame from base 1. The germline V gene specifies SGHTS as CDR1 and YDEGEE as CDR2. The source of the sample is a study of cytomegalovirus exposure and HLA in healthy donors (dated by TCRdb to the late 2010s). In terms of the full investigation: The roughly 670 repertoires of the first cohort and the 120 validation repertoires were produced on the same platform, according to a later analysis. A separate validation cohort of about 110 different subjects was used in addition to the roughly 700-subject first cohort. The study aimed to test whether cataloging public T cell receptors could reveal signatures of past pathogen exposure. The study combined high-throughput TCR immunosequencing, statistical association of individual TCRs with disease status, and machine learning to predict cytomegalovirus infection status.

General conclusions and limits of the study: Of the cluster scores, 85% to 95% were above 0 in a later analysis, which found that TCRs clustered in the first cohort also tended to co-occur in the 95 to 150 validation repertoires. The authors suggested that the approach could potentially be generalized to other disease states and immunological phenotypes. The study listed 150 to 200 TCR beta chains as associated with cytomegalovirus. All 120 or so repertoires were used to score co-occurrence in the validation cohort in a later analysis, because that analysis had no HLA typing for the cohort. Cytomegalovirus status was reported to be diagnosed by the classifier with high specificity and sensitivity in both the original and validation cohorts. Most TCR sequences were observed very rarely across donors, whereas some public TCRs were present in many individuals. A few of the identified cytomegalovirus-associated TCR beta chains were confirmed in vitro to be specific for cytomegalovirus antigens.

The sample taken for sequencing was PBMCs. This receptor was identified in a man aged 18 to 30 in good health and CMV-seronegative. The chain was built from TRBV5-8 and TRBJ1-5; TRBD1 agrees with 7 junctional bases. The CDR3 region has the sequence CASRKTGNQPQHF. The DNA is as follows: TGTGCCAGCAGGAAGACAGGGAATCAGCCCCAGCATTTT. With the rest looked up from the reference TRBV5-8 and TRBJ1-5 genes rather than sequenced, the full variable domain is EAGVTQSPTHLIKTRGQQATLRCSPISGHTSVYWYQQALGLGLQFLLWYDEGEERNRGNFPPRFSGRQFPNYSSELNVNALELEDSALYLCASRKTGNQPQHFGDGTRLSIL.